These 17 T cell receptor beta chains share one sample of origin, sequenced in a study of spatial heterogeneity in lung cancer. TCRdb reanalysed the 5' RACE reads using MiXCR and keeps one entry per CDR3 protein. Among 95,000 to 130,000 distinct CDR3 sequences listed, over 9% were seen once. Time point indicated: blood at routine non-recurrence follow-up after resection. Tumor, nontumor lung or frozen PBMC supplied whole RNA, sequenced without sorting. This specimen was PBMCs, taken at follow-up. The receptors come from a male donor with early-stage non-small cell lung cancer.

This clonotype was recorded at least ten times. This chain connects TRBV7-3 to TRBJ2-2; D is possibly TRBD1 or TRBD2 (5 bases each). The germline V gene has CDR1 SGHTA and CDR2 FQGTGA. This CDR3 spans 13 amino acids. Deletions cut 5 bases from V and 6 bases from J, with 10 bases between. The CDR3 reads CASSPRGPGELFF. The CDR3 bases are TGTGCCAGCAGCCCCCGGGGCCCCGGGGAGCTGTTTTTT.

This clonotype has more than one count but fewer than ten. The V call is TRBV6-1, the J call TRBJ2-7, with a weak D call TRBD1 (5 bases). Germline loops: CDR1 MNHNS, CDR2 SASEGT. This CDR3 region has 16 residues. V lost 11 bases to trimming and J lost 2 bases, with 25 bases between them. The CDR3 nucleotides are TGTGCCGTCCTTACCCAGACAGCGCCGAAGCCCTACGAGCAGTACTTC. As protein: CAVLTQTAPKPYEQYF.

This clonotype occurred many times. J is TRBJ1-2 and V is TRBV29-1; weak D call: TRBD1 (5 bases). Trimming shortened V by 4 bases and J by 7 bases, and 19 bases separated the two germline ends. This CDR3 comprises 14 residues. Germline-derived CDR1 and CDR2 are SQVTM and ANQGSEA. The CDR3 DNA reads TGCAGCGTTGCCCAATCAACAGGCCTGGTTGGCTACACCTTC. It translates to CSVAQSTGLVGYTF.

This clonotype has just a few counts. In DNA, the CDR3 is TGCGCCAGCAGCTCCGGGACAGGACGAGAAAAACTGTTTTTT. Residues: CASSSGTGREKLFF. The V and J genes are TRBV5-1 and TRBJ1-4, with 8 bases fitting TRBD1. V lost 3 bases and J lost 8; bases outside the gene matches: 6. This CDR3 has 14 residues. The germline gives CDR1 SGHRS, CDR2 YFSETQ.

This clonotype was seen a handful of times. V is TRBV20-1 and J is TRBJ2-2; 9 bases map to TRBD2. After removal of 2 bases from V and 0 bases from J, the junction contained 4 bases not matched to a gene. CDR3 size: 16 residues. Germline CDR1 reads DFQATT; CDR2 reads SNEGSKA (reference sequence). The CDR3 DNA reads TGCAGTGCTAGACCCCTAGCGGGACCGAACACCGGGGAGCTGTTTTTT. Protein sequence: CSARPLAGPNTGELFF.

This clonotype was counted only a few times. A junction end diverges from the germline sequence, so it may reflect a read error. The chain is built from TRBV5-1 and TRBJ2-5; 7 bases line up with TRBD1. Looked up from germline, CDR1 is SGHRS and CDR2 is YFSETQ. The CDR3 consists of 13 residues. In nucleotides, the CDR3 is TGCGCCAGCAGCTTGGAACAAACCGGGACAGCCGACTTC. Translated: CASSLEQTGTADF.

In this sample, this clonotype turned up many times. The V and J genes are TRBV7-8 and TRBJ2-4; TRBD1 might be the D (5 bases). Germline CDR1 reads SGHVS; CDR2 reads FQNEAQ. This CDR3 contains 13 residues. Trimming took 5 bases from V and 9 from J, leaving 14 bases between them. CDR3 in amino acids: CASSQQTESIQYF. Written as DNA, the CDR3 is TGTGCCAGCAGCCAACAGACAGAGAGCATTCAGTACTTC.

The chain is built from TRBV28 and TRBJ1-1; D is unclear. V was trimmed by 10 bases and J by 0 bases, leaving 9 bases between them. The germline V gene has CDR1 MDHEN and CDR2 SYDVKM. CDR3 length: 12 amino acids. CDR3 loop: CATKILNTEAFF. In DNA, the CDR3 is TGTGCCACTAAGATACTGAACACTGAAGCTTTCTTT.

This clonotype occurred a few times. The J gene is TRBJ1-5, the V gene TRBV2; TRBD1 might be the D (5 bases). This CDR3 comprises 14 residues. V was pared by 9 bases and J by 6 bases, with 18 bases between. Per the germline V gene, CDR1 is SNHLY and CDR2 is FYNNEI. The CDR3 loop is CASSGHGATQPQHF. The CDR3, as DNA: TGTGCCAGTTCCGGACATGGGGCGACTCAGCCCCAGCATTTT.

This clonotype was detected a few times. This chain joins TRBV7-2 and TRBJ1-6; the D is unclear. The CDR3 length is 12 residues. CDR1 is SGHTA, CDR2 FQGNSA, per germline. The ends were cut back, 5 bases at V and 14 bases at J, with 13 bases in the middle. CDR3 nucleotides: TGTGCCAGCAGCCCAGACCGGTTGACCCTCCACTTT. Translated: CASSPDRLTLHF.

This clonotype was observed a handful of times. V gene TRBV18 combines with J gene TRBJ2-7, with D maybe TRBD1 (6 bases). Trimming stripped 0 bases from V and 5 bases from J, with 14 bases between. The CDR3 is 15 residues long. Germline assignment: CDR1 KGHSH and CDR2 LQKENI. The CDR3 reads CASSPPVRGADEQYF. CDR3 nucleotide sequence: TGTGCCAGCTCACCACCGGTCAGGGGCGCCGACGAGCAGTACTTC.

The CDR3: CASSDGQPNQPQHF. The DNA of the CDR3 is TGTGCCAGCAGTGATGGCCAGCCCAATCAGCCCCAGCATTTT. V is TRBV6-1 and J is TRBJ1-5, with unresolved D. Per germline, CDR1 MNHNS and CDR2 SASEGT. Trimming pared 3 bases from V and 3 bases from J, leaving 9 bases between. The CDR3 is made up of 14 amino acids.

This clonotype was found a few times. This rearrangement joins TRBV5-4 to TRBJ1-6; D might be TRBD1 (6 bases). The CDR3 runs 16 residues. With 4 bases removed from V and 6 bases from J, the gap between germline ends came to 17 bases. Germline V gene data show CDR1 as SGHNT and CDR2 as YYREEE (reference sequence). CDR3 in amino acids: CASSPGQGSSNSPLHF. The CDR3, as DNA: TGTGCCAGCAGCCCAGGGCAGGGGTCATCTAATTCACCCCTCCACTTT.

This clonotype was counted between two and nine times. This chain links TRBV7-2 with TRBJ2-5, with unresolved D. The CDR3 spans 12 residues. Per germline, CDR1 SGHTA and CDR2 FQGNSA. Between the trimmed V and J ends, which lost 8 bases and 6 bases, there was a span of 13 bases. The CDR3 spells CASGSLAKTQYF. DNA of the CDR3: TGTGCCAGCGGTAGCCTGGCAAAGACCCAGTACTTC.

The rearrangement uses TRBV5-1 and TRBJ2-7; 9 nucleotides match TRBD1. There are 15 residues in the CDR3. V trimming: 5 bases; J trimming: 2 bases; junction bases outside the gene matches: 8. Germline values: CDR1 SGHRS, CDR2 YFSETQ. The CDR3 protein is CASSPGTGRTYEQYF. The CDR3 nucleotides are TGCGCCAGCAGTCCAGGGACAGGGCGGACCTACGAGCAGTACTTC. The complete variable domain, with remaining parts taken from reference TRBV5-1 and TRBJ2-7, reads KAGVTQTPRYLIKTRGQQVTLSCSPISGHRSVSWYQQTPGQGLQFLFEYFSETQRNKGNFPGRFSGRQFSNSRSEMNVSTLELGDSALYLCASSPGTGRTYEQYFGPGTRLTVT.

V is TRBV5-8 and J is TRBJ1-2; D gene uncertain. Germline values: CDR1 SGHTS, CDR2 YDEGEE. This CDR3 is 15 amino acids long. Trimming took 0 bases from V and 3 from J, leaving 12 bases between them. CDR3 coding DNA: TGTGCCAGCAGCTTGGAACCAGCCCTCGACTATGGCTACACCTTC. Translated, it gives CASSLEPALDYGYTF.

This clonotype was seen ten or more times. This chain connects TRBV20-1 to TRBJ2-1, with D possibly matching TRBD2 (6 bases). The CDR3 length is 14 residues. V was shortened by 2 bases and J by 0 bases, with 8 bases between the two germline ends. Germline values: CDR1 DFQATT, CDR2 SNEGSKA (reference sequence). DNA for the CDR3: TGCAGTGCTAGATTCGGGAGCTCCTACAATGAGCAGTTCTTC. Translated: CSARFGSSYNEQFF.